The 32 T cell receptor beta chains reported below all come from one sample, sequenced in a study of shared clonotypes between healthy human individuals. Assay: immunoSEQ multiplex PCR; the TCRdb copy retains only in-frame clones and omits some. The profile covers hundreds of thousands of clones, with almost 97% appearing a single time and about 0.054% taken by the ten largest. The sequenced sample consisted of naive CD4+ T cells sorted from blood. The subset here: CD45RA+ positively selected. The source of these receptors is a woman between 25 and 40 years old in good health.

The chain employs TRBV6-5 and TRBJ1-6; D is undetermined. Germline V gene data show CDR1 as MNHEY and CDR2 as SVGAGI. The CDR3 loop spans 12 amino acids. Trimming left V 4 bases short and J 4 bases short, with 2 bases between. CDR3: CASSWYNSPLHF. CDR3 coding DNA: TGTGCCAGCAGTTGGTATAATTCACCCCTCCACTTT.

The chain links TRBV4-1 to TRBJ1-5; tentatively, D is TRBD1 (5 bases). Between the trimmed V and J ends, which lost 2 bases and 0 bases, there was a span of 14 bases. Germline V gives CDR1 MGHRA, CDR2 YSYEKL. The CDR3 spans 17 residues. The CDR3 nucleotides are TGCGCCAGCAGCCAACACCGGGGGGGAATTAGCAATCAGCCCCAGCATTTT. Translating it yields CASSQHRGGISNQPQHF.

This rearrangement joins TRBV28 to TRBJ2-7, with 7 positions matching TRBD1. Germline trimming cut 7 bases from V and 0 bases from J; bases unmatched to any gene: 6. This CDR3 comprises 14 residues. Germline assignment: CDR1 MDHEN and CDR2 SYDVKM. DNA of the CDR3: TGTGCCAGCAATAACAGGGGATACTCCTACGAGCAGTACTTC. It is translated as CASNNRGYSYEQYF.

The rearrangement uses TRBV5-1 and TRBJ2-7, with 8 bases aligning to TRBD1. J lost 7 bases, V lost 2 bases, and 2 bases had no gene match. The length of the CDR3 is 12 residues. CDR1 and CDR2 from the germline V gene are SGHRS and YFSETQ. This CDR3 reads CASSLQGVEQYF. CDR3 in DNA: TGCGCCAGCAGCTTACAGGGGGTTGAGCAGTACTTC. Filled out from reference TRBV5-1 and TRBJ2-7, the complete variable domain reads KAGVTQTPRYLIKTRGQQVTLSCSPISGHRSVSWYQQTPGQGLQFLFEYFSETQRNKGNFPGRFSGRQFSNSRSEMNVSTLELGDSALYLCASSLQGVEQYFGPGTRLTVT.

This clone was found once. The V and J genes are TRBV28 and TRBJ2-7; weak D call: TRBD2 (6 bases). V lost 2 bases, J lost 7 bases, and 9 bases lay in between. Germline CDR1 reads MDHEN; CDR2 reads SYDVKM. This CDR3 region has 12 residues. CDR3 DNA sequence: TGTGCCAGCAGTTTAATTAGCGGAGAGCAGTACTTC. This sequence encodes CASSLISGEQYF.

The V and J genes are TRBV28 and TRBJ2-7; either TRBD1 or TRBD2 may fit D (5 bases each). This CDR3 comprises 15 residues. Germline V gene lookup returns CDR1 MDHEN and CDR2 SYDVKM. Trimming removed 7 bases from V and 0 bases from J, with 16 bases in between. CDR3 sequence: CASTIGTASSYEQYF. DNA of the CDR3: TGTGCCAGCACCATAGGGACGGCGAGCTCCTACGAGCAGTACTTC. Filled out from reference TRBV28 and TRBJ2-7, the complete variable domain reads DVKVTQSSRYLVKRTGEKVFLECVQDMDHENMFWYRQDPGLGLRLIYFSYDVKMKEKGDIPEGYSVSREKKERFSLILESASTNQTSMYLCASTIGTASSYEQYFGPGTRLTVT.

The chain joins TRBV11-3 to TRBJ2-7, with 8 bases fitting TRBD2. This CDR3 has 14 residues. V gave up 7 bases and J gave up 1 base; unmatched junction bases: 6. CDR1 is SGHNT and CDR2 is YENEEA in the germline V gene. The CDR3 loop is CASKGTSWSYEQYF. The CDR3, as DNA: TGTGCCAGCAAAGGGACTAGTTGGTCCTACGAGCAGTACTTC.

This sequence joins TRBV4-2 and TRBJ1-3; 8 bases align to TRBD1. J was trimmed by 4 bases and V by 0 bases; bases with no gene match: 5. Germline V lookup: CDR1 LGHNA, CDR2 YNFKEQ. The CDR3 loop spans 16 amino acids. CDR3 bases: TGTGCCAGCAGCCAAGAAGCAGGGGGCTTGGGAAACACCATATATTTT. Translated: CASSQEAGGLGNTIYF.

The chain recombines TRBV18 with TRBJ1-5; TRBD1 matches 8 bases. The CDR3 totals 14 residues. With 3 bases clipped from V and 7 bases from J, the junction kept 5 bases outside the gene matches. CDR1 KGHSH and CDR2 LQKENI come from the germline V gene. The CDR3 DNA follows: TGTGCCAGCTCACCGGGACAGGATAGGCAGCCCCAGCATTTT. The encoded protein is CASSPGQDRQPQHF.

This chain links TRBV5-6 with TRBJ2-1, with TRBD2 identical over 13 bases. J lost 4 bases, V lost 4 bases, and 5 bases had no gene match. The CDR3 runs 16 residues. Germline V gives CDR1 SGHDT, CDR2 YYEEEE. CDR3 bases: TGTGCCAGCAGCCCGGGACTAGCGGGGTTTTACAATGAGCAGTTCTTC. Protein sequence: CASSPGLAGFYNEQFF.

J is TRBJ1-3 and V is TRBV19; D is perhaps TRBD1 (5 bases). V lost 9 bases, J lost 4 bases, and 16 bases lay in between. Germline V gene lookup returns CDR1 LNHDA and CDR2 SQIVND (reference sequence). This CDR3 comprises 14 residues. CDR3 protein: CASEEWGPGNTIYF. Here the CDR3 DNA reads TGTGCCAGCGAGGAGTGGGGCCCCGGAAACACCATATATTTT. Variable domain in full (rest from reference TRBV19 and TRBJ1-3): DGGITQSPKYLFRKEGQNVTLSCEQNLNHDAMYWYRQDPGQGLRLIYYSQIVNDFQKGDIAEGYSVSREKKESFPLTVTSAQKNPTAFYLCASEEWGPGNTIYFGEGSWLTVV.

This clone was found once. The sample has other DNA sequences that encode this CDR3 too. The chain is built from TRBV28 and TRBJ2-7, with TRBD2 matching 7 bases. The germline gives CDR1 MDHEN, CDR2 SYDVKM. The CDR3 loop spans 14 amino acids. J lost 3 bases, V lost 6 bases, and 8 bases had no gene match. CDR3 residues: CASSSGTIFYEQYF. In DNA form, the CDR3 reads TGTGCCAGCAGCTCCGGGACTATCTTCTACGAGCAGTACTTC.

The J gene is TRBJ2-7, the V gene TRBV19, with D hard to call. This CDR3 region has 12 residues. In germline, CDR1 is LNHDA, CDR2 SQIVND (reference sequence). V dropped 8 bases and J dropped 1 base, with 9 bases sitting between them. CDR3 region: CASVGTSYEQYF. CDR3 in DNA: TGTGCCAGTGTCGGCACTTCCTACGAGCAGTACTTC. Combining the CDR3 with reference TRBV19 and TRBJ2-7 gives the whole variable domain DGGITQSPKYLFRKEGQNVTLSCEQNLNHDAMYWYRQDPGQGLRLIYYSQIVNDFQKGDIAEGYSVSREKKESFPLTVTSAQKNPTAFYLCASVGTSYEQYFGPGTRLTVT.

The chain combines TRBV5-1 with TRBJ2-5, with D perhaps TRBD1 (6 bases). Deletions cut 0 bases from V and 1 base from J, with 10 bases between. Germline assignment: CDR1 SGHRS and CDR2 YFSETQ. CDR3 length equals 15 residues. CDR3 loop: CASSLEGRGQETQYF. The CDR3 DNA is TGCGCCAGCAGCTTGGAAGGCAGGGGCCAAGAGACCCAGTACTTC. Complete variable domain (other parts from reference TRBV5-1 and TRBJ2-5): KAGVTQTPRYLIKTRGQQVTLSCSPISGHRSVSWYQQTPGQGLQFLFEYFSETQRNKGNFPGRFSGRQFSNSRSEMNVSTLELGDSALYLCASSLEGRGQETQYFGPGTRLLVL.

The J gene is TRBJ2-1, the V gene TRBV2; 9 bases are shared with TRBD2. The CDR3 loop spans 15 amino acids. With 6 bases clipped from V and 9 bases from J, the junction kept 12 bases outside the gene matches. The germline V gene encodes CDR1 SNHLY and CDR2 FYNNEI. The CDR3 region is CASSRTGLAMGEQFF. The CDR3, as DNA: TGTGCCAGCAGCCGAACGGGACTAGCTATGGGTGAGCAGTTCTTC.

The chain couples TRBV2 to TRBJ2-3; D not resolved. V dropped 9 bases and J dropped 5 bases, with 9 bases sitting between them. Germline assignment: CDR1 SNHLY and CDR2 FYNNEI. The CDR3 is 11 amino acids. The CDR3 DNA reads TGTGCCAGTTCAACAATAGATACGCAGTATTTT. It yields the protein CASSTIDTQYF.

The V gene is TRBV7-2, the J gene TRBJ2-7; D is undetermined. V was trimmed by 1 base and J by 5 bases, leaving 6 bases between them. The germline V gene has CDR1 SGHTA and CDR2 FQGNSA. This CDR3 is 12 amino acids long. The CDR3: CASSLGVHEQYF. In nucleotides, the CDR3 is TGTGCCAGCAGCTTAGGGGTTCACGAGCAGTACTTC.

The chain employs TRBV5-1 and TRBJ2-2; TRBD2 agrees at 15 bases. Germline loops: CDR1 SGHRS, CDR2 YFSETQ. The trim removed 5 bases at V and 3 bases at J, leaving 2 bases unmatched. The CDR3 spans 16 residues. As DNA, the CDR3 is TGCGCCAGCAGTCGGACTAGCGGGAGGGACACCGGGGAGCTGTTTTTT. This codes for CASSRTSGRDTGELFF.

This clone was detected only once. V is TRBV5-4 and J is TRBJ2-3; D is possibly TRBD2 (5 bases). Germline V lookup: CDR1 SGHNT, CDR2 YYREEE (reference sequence). The CDR3 totals 13 residues. With 5 bases removed from V and 6 bases from J, the gap between germline ends came to 13 bases. CDR3 nucleotides: TGTGCCAGCAGTTCCCACTCGGGGGATACGCAGTATTTT. As protein: CASSSHSGDTQYF.

This chain connects TRBV7-9 to TRBJ1-1, with 9 nucleotides matching TRBD1. Germline V gene sequence: CDR1 SEHNR, CDR2 FQNEAQ (reference sequence). The junction had 8 bases not matched to a gene; V was cut back by 6 bases and J by 3 bases. The CDR3 consists of 15 residues. CDR3 protein: CASRSTGGRDTEAFF. The CDR3 coding sequence is TGTGCCAGCAGGTCCACAGGGGGCCGGGACACTGAAGCTTTCTTT.

This rearrangement joins TRBV6-6 to TRBJ2-1, with D perhaps matching TRBD2 (5 bases). The CDR3 contains 15 residues. Germline loops: CDR1 MNHNY, CDR2 SVGAGI (reference sequence). Trimming cost V 4 bases and J 3 bases, with 13 bases left between them. The CDR3 reads CASSSITSGYNEQFF. In nucleotides, the CDR3 is TGTGCCAGCAGTTCCATAACTAGTGGCTACAATGAGCAGTTCTTC.

V gene TRBV29-1 combines with J gene TRBJ2-3; D remains unclear. From germline, CDR1 is SQVTM and CDR2 ANQGSEA. V lost 6 bases to trimming and J lost 5 bases, with 9 bases between them. The CDR3 totals 11 residues. Here the CDR3 reads CSVGLGDTQYF. The DNA for the CDR3 is TGCAGCGTAGGCTTGGGAGATACGCAGTATTTT.

The rearrangement links TRBV10-3 to TRBJ2-5; 9 bases are a match to TRBD2. The DNA end lines up better with TRBJ2-7; the J call may be wrong. CDR1 and CDR2 (germline): ENHRY, SYGVKD. The CDR3 is 12 residues long. The CDR3 sequence is CAVRTSDYEQYF. The CDR3 DNA is TGTGCCGTGAGGACTAGCGACTACGAGCAGTACTTC.

The chain couples TRBV5-1 to TRBJ2-1; D remains unclear. This CDR3 contains 17 residues. Trimming left V 0 bases short and J 6 bases short, with 19 bases between. Germline CDR1 SGHRS, CDR2 YFSETQ. This chain's CDR3 is CASSLEAYVYARNEQFF. Here the CDR3 DNA reads TGCGCCAGCAGCTTGGAAGCGTACGTGTATGCCCGCAATGAGCAGTTCTTC.

This clone was seen just once. The chain couples TRBV7-8 to TRBJ2-7, with D uncertain. Trimming removed 1 base from V and 1 base from J, with 5 bases in between. The CDR3 contains 13 residues. The germline CDR1 and CDR2 sequences are SGHVS and FQNEAQ. The CDR3 region has the DNA TGTGCCAGCAGCTTAGGGGTATCCTACGAGCAGTACTTC. Translated, it gives CASSLGVSYEQYF.

The rearrangement uses TRBV2 and TRBJ2-1; 11 bases align to TRBD2. The V gene end was trimmed by 6 bases and the J gene end by 5 bases; junction bases not matched to a gene: 6. Germline CDR1 is SNHLY and CDR2 is FYNNEI. This CDR3 is built from 15 residues. DNA for the CDR3: TGTGCCAGCAGGCTACTAGCGGGGGTCGACAATGAGCAGTTCTTC. Translated: CASRLLAGVDNEQFF.

V and J are TRBV6-1 and TRBJ2-3; 12 bases line up with TRBD2. This CDR3 contains 14 residues. The junction had 3 bases not matched to a gene; V was cut back by 1 base and J by 10 bases. Germline CDR1 reads MNHNS; CDR2 reads SASEGT. CDR3 sequence: CASSEEGTSGSQYF. The CDR3 nucleotides are TGTGCCAGCAGTGAAGAGGGGACTAGCGGGTCGCAGTATTTT.

This chain joins TRBV11-3 and TRBJ2-5; D could derive from TRBD1 or TRBD2 (5 bases each). The CDR3 loop spans 15 amino acids. The germline V gene encodes CDR1 SGHNT and CDR2 YENEEA. V lost 5 bases to trimming and J lost 1 base, with 14 bases between them. This CDR3 is CASSPPGPFQETQYF. CDR3 in DNA: TGTGCCAGCAGCCCACCGGGACCGTTCCAAGAGACCCAGTACTTC.

This chain links TRBV28 with TRBJ2-7; 10 nucleotides match TRBD2. V was clipped by 6 bases and J by 2 bases; unmatched bases: 7. Germline CDR1 is MDHEN and CDR2 is SYDVKM. The CDR3 loop spans 15 amino acids. This CDR3 reads CASRIKLAGPYEQYF. CDR3 DNA sequence: TGTGCCAGCAGAATAAAACTAGCGGGGCCCTACGAGCAGTACTTC.

The CDR3: CASSSSRLDGSTDTQYF. Written as DNA, the CDR3 is TGTGCCAGCAGCTCGTCTCGCCTAGACGGTAGCACAGATACGCAGTATTTT. The chain links TRBV7-9 to TRBJ2-3, with no clear D. This CDR3 has 17 residues. CDR1 is SEHNR and CDR2 is FQNEAQ in the germline V gene (reference sequence). Trimming stripped 4 bases from V and 0 bases from J, with 17 bases between. The full variable domain, completed using reference TRBV7-9 and TRBJ2-3, is DTGVSQNPRHKITKRGQNVTFRCDPISEHNRLYWYRQTLGQGPEFLTYFQNEAQLEKSRLLSDRFSAERPKGSFSTLEIQRTEQGDSAMYLCASSSSRLDGSTDTQYFGPGTRLTVL.

The chain recombines TRBV5-4 with TRBJ2-1; 9 bases line up with TRBD1. The junction had 20 bases not matched to a gene; V was cut back by 4 bases and J by 15 bases. This CDR3 has 16 residues. Germline values: CDR1 SGHNT, CDR2 YYREEE (reference sequence). The CDR3 sequence is CASSLSGTGILTFRFF. In DNA, the CDR3 is TGTGCCAGCAGCCTATCCGGGACAGGGATACTGACATTTCGGTTCTTC.

The chain employs TRBV6-1 and TRBJ1-1; D is perhaps TRBD1 (6 bases). V lost 3 bases, J lost 3 bases, and 11 bases lay in between. Germline V CDR1 and CDR2: MNHNS, SASEGT. The CDR3 extends over 14 amino acids. CDR3 DNA sequence: TGTGCCAGCAGTGAGAGAGGGGGGGACACTGAAGCTTTCTTT. It translates to CASSERGGDTEAFF.